This T cell receptor beta chain was sequenced for a study of blood T cell repertoires in COVID-19. Overall study: T cells, B-cell-depleted T cells, or PBMCs provided the cDNA or gDNA that served as material.

Sequencing was performed with immunoSEQ multiplex PCR; in TCRdb, only in-frame clones are kept and a portion is missing. Seen here are about 59,000 clones, around 79% observed once, and the top ten hold roughly 3.2%. V shed 0 bases and J shed 4 bases, with 12 bases lying between them. CDR1 GTSNPN and CDR2 SVGIG come from the germline V gene (reference sequence). The CDR3 sequence is 15 residues long. The TCR was taken from a man between 60 and 75 years old with acute or convalescent COVID-19. The chain recombines TRBV30 with TRBJ1-4, with D possibly TRBD1 on 6 matching bases. Sequencing was carried out using peripheral blood. The CDR3 coding sequence is TGTGCCTGGAGTGTACCGACAGGTCTTAATGAAAAACTGTTTTTT. Its translation: CAWSVPTGLNEKLFF.